This T cell receptor (beta chain) was observed in a study of T cell changes during pregnancy in multiple sclerosis. The CDR3 loop spans 14 amino acids. Trimming removed 6 bases at V and 0 bases at J, with 11 bases between. Germline assignment: CDR1 MNHEY and CDR2 SVGAGI. Assay used: immunoSEQ multiplex PCR; TCRdb lists only in-frame clones, some missing. The sample lists 40,000 to 45,000 clones, 85% to 95% occurring once. V is TRBV6-5 and J is TRBJ1-1; tentatively, D is TRBD1 (6 bases). Here the sequenced sample was CD4+ T cells from peripheral blood mononuclear cells, taken in the third trimester of pregnancy. The receptor's source is a female donor with multiple sclerosis, enrolled in a pregnancy study. CDR3 sequence reads: CASRIDRMNTEAFF. CDR3 in DNA: TGTGCCAGCAGGATAGACAGGATGAACACTGAAGCTTTCTTT.